The clone carrying this T cell receptor (beta chain) was recorded a few times. This sample stems from a study of T cells in Graves' hyperthyroidism and ophthalmopathy. Overall study context: Peripheral blood draws took place at initial diagnosis, ahead of any treatment.

Orbital computed tomography, thyroid ultrasound, serum thyroxine and TRAb, and clinical symptoms together informed the diagnoses. Trimming took off 1 base at V and 3 bases at J, with 10 bases between the two ends. Per germline, CDR1 MGHRA and CDR2 YSYEKL. This CDR3 has 14 residues. Researchers amplified the TCR beta CDR3 regions from RNA transcripts. First-round RT-PCR with HTBI primers amplified the TCR CDR3 region. TCRdb used MiXCR to reprocess the multiplex PCR reads, holding one entry per CDR3 protein. The data hold under 300,000 distinct CDR3 sequences, with around 15% observed a single time. Sequenced material: blood. The chain links TRBV4-1 to TRBJ2-7; a weak D match, TRBD2 (5 bases). The sequence was obtained from a woman in her 50s with Graves' hyperthyroidism that later progressed to Graves' ophthalmopathy. The CDR3 protein is CASSQVGGSYEQYF. CDR3 coding DNA: TGCGCCAGCAGCCAAGTAGGAGGAAGCTACGAGCAGTACTTC.